This T cell receptor (beta chain) was obtained from a study of vaccination effects on CD4 cells after COVID-19. This clone was detected once. Antigen unknown. Once cultured for roughly nine days, the cells underwent separation to obtain CD4+ T cells. J gave up 4 bases and V 4 bases, and 3 bases lay outside the gene matches. The CDR3 is 15 residues long. CDR1 is SGHAT, CDR2 FQNNGV, per germline. Libraries were prepared by immunoSEQ multiplex PCR; TCRdb keeps only in-frame clonotypes and omits some of them. The sample shows about 53,000 clones, roughly 80% of them seen only once. The chain links TRBV11-2 to TRBJ2-2; 10 bases align to TRBD1. This receptor was taken from a human donor who received a COVID-19 vaccine. This specimen consisted of CD4+ T cells from PBMCs cultured without peptide, obtained before COVID-19 vaccination. CDR3 in amino acids: CASSSRQGATGELFF. The CDR3 coding sequence is TGTGCCAGCAGCTCCCGACAGGGGGCCACCGGGGAGCTGTTTTTT.